The 19 T cell receptor beta chains given below trace back to one sample, sequenced in a study of blood T cell repertoires in COVID-19. Assay used: immunoSEQ multiplex PCR; TCRdb lists only in-frame clones, some missing. Altogether roughly 280,000 clones are present, roughly nine tenths being singletons, with the ten largest covering around 8.8%. The specimen sequenced was peripheral blood. Receptors originate from a middle-aged man with active or convalescent COVID-19.

The genes are TRBV19 and TRBJ1-5, with D possibly TRBD1 on 6 matching bases. The V gene lost 2 bases and the J gene lost 4 bases, with 15 bases spanning the gap. Looked up from germline, CDR1 is LNHDA and CDR2 is SQIVND (reference sequence). The CDR3 sequence is 16 residues long. The CDR3 sequence is CASSIWGVTGNQPQHF. The CDR3 bases are TGTGCCAGTAGTATATGGGGAGTAACAGGGAATCAGCCCCAGCATTTT. The whole variable domain, remainder taken from reference TRBV19 and TRBJ1-5, is DGGITQSPKYLFRKEGQNVTLSCEQNLNHDAMYWYRQDPGQGLRLIYYSQIVNDFQKGDIAEGYSVSREKKESFPLTVTSAQKNPTAFYLCASSIWGVTGNQPQHFGDGTRLSIL.

This chain uses TRBV9 with TRBJ1-4, with a possible D match to TRBD1 (6 bases). In germline, CDR1 is SGDLS, CDR2 YYNGEE. This CDR3 spans 16 amino acids. The ends were cut back, 0 bases at V and 10 bases at J, with 19 bases in the middle. The CDR3 DNA reads TGTGCCAGCAGCGTAGATGGGGCAGGGGCCACGGGAAAACTGTTTTTT. It translates to CASSVDGAGATGKLFF.

The V gene is TRBV4-1, the J gene TRBJ2-1; possible D gene TRBD1, 6 bases. Trimming removed 1 base at V and 4 bases at J, with 8 bases between. Looked up from germline, CDR1 is MGHRA and CDR2 is YSYEKL. The CDR3 contains 14 residues. CDR3 residues: CASSQGDTYNEQFF. CDR3 bases: TGCGCCAGCAGCCAAGGGGACACTTACAATGAGCAGTTCTTC.

The genes are TRBV6-6 and TRBJ2-5; D might be TRBD2 (5 bases). Looked up from germline, CDR1 is MNHNY and CDR2 is SVGAGI (reference sequence). V shed 2 bases and J shed 5 bases, with 12 bases lying between them. The CDR3 runs to 14 residues. CDR3 region: CASSYGSLGETQYF. The DNA of the CDR3 is TGTGCCAGCAGTTACGGGAGTCTAGGGGAGACCCAGTACTTC.

The chain uses TRBV19 and TRBJ1-1, with D perhaps TRBD1 (5 bases). V was cut by 4 bases and J by 2 bases, with 17 bases left in between. The CDR3 is 16 residues long. The V gene's germline CDR1 is LNHDA and CDR2 SQIVND (reference sequence). The CDR3 sequence: CASSSSGTAHNTEAFF. As DNA, the CDR3 is TGTGCCAGTAGTAGCAGCGGGACGGCTCATAACACTGAAGCTTTCTTT.

V gene TRBV28 combines with J gene TRBJ2-3; TRBD2 aligns across 10 bases. V shed 5 bases and J 1 base; nucleotides not matched to a gene: 3. CDR1 and CDR2 from the germline V gene are MDHEN and SYDVKM. The CDR3 contains 15 residues. The CDR3 reads CASSLTSGGTDTQYF. CDR3 nucleotides: TGTGCCAGCAGTCTCACTAGCGGGGGCACAGATACGCAGTATTTT.

V is TRBV5-1 and J is TRBJ1-1; D is undetermined. There are 13 residues in the CDR3. Germline CDR1 reads SGHRS; CDR2 reads YFSETQ. Deletions cut 3 bases from V and 0 bases from J, with 6 bases between. This CDR3 is CASSWLLNTEAFF. CDR3 DNA: TGCGCCAGCAGCTGGCTTCTGAACACTGAAGCTTTCTTT.

The V and J genes are TRBV6-1 and TRBJ2-7; weak D call: TRBD2 (6 bases). CDR1 is MNHNS, CDR2 SASEGT, per germline. V was shortened by 1 base and J by 2 bases, with 12 bases between the two germline ends. The CDR3 covers 15 residues. The CDR3 DNA reads TGTGCCAGCAGTGAAGGGCGGAGGGTTGCCTACGAGCAGTACTTC. Its translation is CASSEGRRVAYEQYF.

The count of this clone is one. The V call is TRBV7-9, the J call TRBJ2-3; 7 bases line up with TRBD1. The CDR3 loop spans 16 amino acids. Looked up from germline, CDR1 is SEHNR and CDR2 is FQNEAQ (reference sequence). After removal of 3 bases from V and 0 bases from J, the junction contained 6 bases not matched to a gene. The CDR3 DNA is TGTGCCAGCAGCTTTAGGGACAGCTCTAGCACAGATACGCAGTATTTT. Amino acid sequence: CASSFRDSSSTDTQYF.

The chain carries TRBV27 and TRBJ2-7, with 10 bases fitting TRBD1. The V gene's germline CDR1 is MNHEY and CDR2 SMNVEV (reference sequence). This CDR3 comprises 14 residues. V was clipped by 5 bases and J by 4 bases; unmatched bases: 5. As DNA, the CDR3 is TGTGCCAGCAGTCCCCGGGACAGGGGATACGAGCAGTACTTC. Amino acids: CASSPRDRGYEQYF.

The chain employs TRBV6-5 and TRBJ1-1, with 8 bases identical to TRBD1. With V trimmed by 6 bases and J by 3 bases, 6 bases remained unmatched. The germline V gene encodes CDR1 MNHEY and CDR2 SVGAGI. The CDR3 is 14 amino acids. The chain's CDR3 is CASRLTGVYTEAFF. As DNA, the CDR3 is TGTGCCAGCAGGCTGACAGGGGTTTACACTGAAGCTTTCTTT.

This chain connects TRBV27 to TRBJ1-5; no clear D. The germline gives CDR1 MNHEY, CDR2 SMNVEV (reference sequence). With 5 bases removed from V and 4 bases from J, the gap between germline ends came to 15 bases. The CDR3 consists of 15 residues. CDR3 nucleotide sequence: TGTGCCAGCAGTCCCCTAGGTCCATGGAATCAGCCCCAGCATTTT. Protein product: CASSPLGPWNQPQHF.

This clone appeared once. The V call is TRBV5-5, the J call TRBJ1-2; D uncertain. CDR3 length: 14 residues. CDR1 SGHKS and CDR2 YYEKEE come from the germline V gene (reference sequence). V lost 1 base and J lost 7, with 14 bases in between. Here the CDR3 DNA reads TGTGCCAGCAGCTTGAGGAGTCTTGGTGTTGGCTACACCTTC. Translation gives CASSLRSLGVGYTF.

This clone has a single count. V is TRBV3-1 (or the pseudogene TRBV3-2) and J is TRBJ1-3; D call uncertain. There are 11 residues in the CDR3. Germline loops: CDR1 LGHDT, CDR2 YNNKEL (reference sequence). V was pared by 1 base and J by 10 bases, with 5 bases between. The CDR3 bases are TGTGCCAGCAGCCAAGCAGTGACCATATATTTT. This codes for CASSQAVTIYF.

The rearrangement uses TRBV30 and TRBJ2-7; the match to TRBD2 covers 10 bases. Germline V gives CDR1 GTSNPN, CDR2 SVGIG (reference sequence). J was trimmed by 6 bases and V by 3 bases; bases with no gene match: 8. The length of the CDR3 is 14 residues. The CDR3 region is CAWSAGLAAREQYF. The DNA for the CDR3 is TGTGCCTGGAGCGCTGGACTAGCGGCGCGCGAGCAGTACTTC. The whole variable domain, filled in from reference TRBV30 and TRBJ2-7, reads SQTIHQWPATLVQPVGSPLSLECTVEGTSNPNLYWYRQAAGRGLQLLFYSVGIGQISSEVPQNLSASRPQDRQFILSSKKLLLSDSGFYLCAWSAGLAAREQYFGPGTRLTVT.

The chain uses TRBV30 and TRBJ2-5; tentatively, D is TRBD1 (5 bases). Trimming took 1 base from V and 5 from J, leaving 11 bases between them. CDR1 is GTSNPN, CDR2 SVGIG, per germline (reference sequence). This CDR3 has 13 residues. CDR3 loop: CAWSEGVEETQYF. As DNA, the CDR3 is TGTGCCTGGAGTGAAGGGGTTGAGGAGACCCAGTACTTC.

This chain links TRBV27 with TRBJ2-7, with D possibly matching TRBD1 (6 bases). With 6 bases removed from V and 3 bases from J, the gap between germline ends came to 12 bases. From germline, CDR1 is MNHEY and CDR2 SMNVEV (reference sequence). The CDR3 runs 13 residues. CDR3 nucleotide sequence: TGTGCCAGCAGGGGGACACCCTACTACGAGCAGTACTTC. Translation: CASRGTPYYEQYF.

For the CDR3, the DNA is TGTGCCAGCAGAAACCGGGACACCGGTGGGGCCACCATATATTTT. Its protein is CASRNRDTGGATIYF. The chain couples TRBV3-1 (or the pseudogene TRBV3-2) to TRBJ1-3; TRBD1 might be the D (6 bases). The CDR3 consists of 15 residues. Between the trimmed V and J ends, which lost 6 bases and 9 bases, there was a span of 21 bases. Germline V gene lookup returns CDR1 LGHDT and CDR2 YNNKEL (reference sequence).

V usage is TRBV19 and J usage is TRBJ2-7, with TRBD1 identical over 12 bases. V lost 6 bases and J lost 4; bases outside the gene matches: 4. CDR3 length: 14 amino acids. CDR1 and CDR2 from the germline V gene are LNHDA and SQIVND (reference sequence). The CDR3 DNA reads as TGTGCCAGTAGACCGGGACAGGGGGCTTACGAGCAGTACTTC. Protein product: CASRPGQGAYEQYF.